This T cell receptor beta chain is from a study of T cell responses to AZD1222 COVID-19 vaccine. Findings of the study overall: In the spike-specific TCR repertoire, nearly half reportedly target unmutated variant regions.

Concerning this clone: Its antigen is as yet unknown.

CDR3 length: 12 residues. Germline assignment: CDR1 MNHEY and CDR2 SVGAGI. The V end lost 6 bases, the J end lost 6 bases, and 8 bases lay between the germline ends. Measured with immunoSEQ multiplex PCR; TCRdb has only the in-frame clones, and not every one. In the table there are 84,000 or so clones, more than 90% of which are singletons. The V and J genes are TRBV6-5 and TRBJ2-2; tentative D call: TRBD1 (6 bases). The sequencing used peripheral blood, collected on day 0 of AZD1222 vaccination. The clonotype was recovered from an adult in good health. The CDR3: CASRQGAGELFF. In DNA, the CDR3 is TGTGCCAGCAGACAGGGAGCCGGGGAGCTGTTTTTT.